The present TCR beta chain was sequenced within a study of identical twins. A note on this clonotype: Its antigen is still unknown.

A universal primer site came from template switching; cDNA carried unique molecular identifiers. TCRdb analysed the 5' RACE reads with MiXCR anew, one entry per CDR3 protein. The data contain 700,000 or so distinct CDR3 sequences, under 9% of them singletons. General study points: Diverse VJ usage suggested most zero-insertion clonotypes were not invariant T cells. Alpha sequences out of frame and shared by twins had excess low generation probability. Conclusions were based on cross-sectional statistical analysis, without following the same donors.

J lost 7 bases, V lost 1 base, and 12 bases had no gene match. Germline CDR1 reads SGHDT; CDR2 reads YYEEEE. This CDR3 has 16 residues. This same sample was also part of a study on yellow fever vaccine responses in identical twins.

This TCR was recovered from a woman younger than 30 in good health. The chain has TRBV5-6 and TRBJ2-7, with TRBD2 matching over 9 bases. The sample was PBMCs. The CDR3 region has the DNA TGTGCCAGCAGCTTGCTCCGGGGACTAGCTGTTCGGGAGCAGTACTTC. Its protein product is CASSLLRGLAVREQYF.